Each of the 30 T cell receptor beta chains below was sequenced from the same sample in a study of regulatory and conventional T cells in RAG deficiency. Profiling relied on immunoSEQ multiplex PCR, and the TCRdb table lists in-frame clones only, not all of them. The table includes tens of thousands of clones, 75% to 95% detected once. The sorted regulatory T cells were CD4+, CD25-high and CD127-low, with genomic DNA sequenced. In addition, the sample was reused for a study of regulatory T cells. That study adds: The PCR used 52 TRBV and 13 TRBJ primers.

Specimen: Tregs sorted from blood. The source is a human donor in good health.

The J gene is TRBJ1-2, the V gene TRBV10-2, with D tentatively TRBD1 (6 bases). The CDR3 has 15 amino acids. Trimming took 8 bases from V and 2 from J, leaving 18 bases between them. In germline, CDR1 is WSHSY, CDR2 SAAADI. CDR3 nucleotides: TGCGCCAGCTTTAATCCAGGGGCTTCGAACTATGGCTACACCTTC. Translated, it gives CASFNPGASNYGYTF.

A word on this clone: Other DNA sequences in the sample encode the same CDR3. This sequence joins TRBV30 and TRBJ1-3, with no clear D. The CDR3 extends over 14 amino acids. Deletions cut 0 bases from V and 0 bases from J, with 6 bases between. Looked up from germline, CDR1 is GTSNPN and CDR2 is SVGIG (reference sequence). The CDR3 protein is CAWSVGSSGNTIYF. The CDR3 nucleotides are TGTGCCTGGAGTGTAGGGAGCTCTGGAAACACCATATATTTT.

CDR3 nucleotide sequence: TGTGCCAGCAGCGTCGAAGGGAGGAACACTGAAGCTTTCTTT. Translation: CASSVEGRNTEAFF. J is TRBJ1-1 and V is TRBV5-4, with unresolved D. This CDR3 comprises 14 residues. Germline assignment: CDR1 SGHNT and CDR2 YYREEE (reference sequence). Deletions cut 4 bases from V and 1 base from J, with 11 bases between.

The chain couples TRBV29-1 to TRBJ2-7; 7 bases fit TRBD1. CDR3 length: 14 residues. V gave up 4 bases and J gave up 3 bases; unmatched junction bases: 9. Germline CDR1 is SQVTM and CDR2 is ANQGSEA. DNA for the CDR3: TGCAGCGTTGGTAACCCGACAGGGCTCTACGAGCAGTACTTC. Amino acid sequence: CSVGNPTGLYEQYF.

This clone has just one count. The chain links TRBV19 to TRBJ1-4; 9 bases fit TRBD1. Germline CDR1 reads LNHDA; CDR2 reads SQIVND (reference sequence). V lost 3 bases and J lost 6; bases outside the gene matches: 5. CDR3 length: 15 amino acids. CDR3 in amino acids: CASSILRDRDEKLFF. The CDR3 nucleotides read TGTGCCAGTAGTATCCTCCGGGACAGGGATGAAAAACTGTTTTTT.

The chain combines TRBV5-1 with TRBJ1-3, with D possibly matching TRBD1 (6 bases). Germline values: CDR1 SGHRS, CDR2 YFSETQ. The CDR3 spans 14 residues. Trimming removed 0 bases at V and 4 bases at J, with 8 bases between. The CDR3 DNA follows: TGCGCCAGCAGCTTGGCCGGACAGGGAAACACCATATATTTT. Translation: CASSLAGQGNTIYF.

This chain connects TRBV6-5 to TRBJ2-1; TRBD2 matches 12 bases. Trimming at V came to 4 bases and at J to 5 bases, leaving 6 bases not matched to a gene. The CDR3 covers 16 residues. CDR1 MNHEY and CDR2 SVGAGI come from the germline V gene. The CDR3 DNA reads as TGTGCCAGCAGTTCGACTAGCGGGGGACCACACAATGAGCAGTTCTTC. Its translation is CASSSTSGGPHNEQFF.

The V and J genes are TRBV6-6 and TRBJ1-6; no clear D gene. Trimming stripped 6 bases from V and 0 bases from J, with 12 bases between. This CDR3 has 16 amino acids. The germline V gene encodes CDR1 MNHNY and CDR2 SVGAGI (reference sequence). DNA of the CDR3: TGTGCCAGCAGCTCCCCCATGAGCTCCTATAATTCACCCCTCCACTTT. Translating gives CASSSPMSSYNSPLHF.

The V and J genes are TRBV9 and TRBJ2-3, with TRBD2 matching over 11 bases. J lost 2 bases, V lost 4 bases, and 6 bases had no gene match. There are 16 residues in the CDR3. Per the germline V gene, CDR1 is SGDLS and CDR2 is YYNGEE. This chain's CDR3 is CASSLRLAGNTDTQYF. In DNA form, the CDR3 reads TGTGCCAGCAGCCTCCGACTAGCGGGGAACACAGATACGCAGTATTTT.

V gene TRBV7-2 combines with J gene TRBJ1-1, with a tentative D call TRBD1 (5 bases). Trimming pared 4 bases from V and 1 base from J, leaving 19 bases between. Germline V CDR1 and CDR2: SGHTA, FQGNSA. The CDR3 length is 17 residues. The CDR3 loop is CASSSSQGAGRNTEAFF. DNA for the CDR3: TGTGCCAGCAGCTCTTCGCAGGGTGCCGGCCGGAACACTGAAGCTTTCTTT.

This clone was found once. The rearrangement links TRBV30 to TRBJ1-1; TRBD1 aligns across 8 bases. Per the germline V gene, CDR1 is GTSNPN and CDR2 is SVGIG (reference sequence). V dropped 6 bases and J dropped 1; count of bases not matched to a gene: 7. This CDR3 region has 14 residues. The CDR3 loop reads CACSGQGSNTEAFF. DNA for the CDR3: TGTGCCTGCTCAGGACAGGGATCGAACACTGAAGCTTTCTTT.

The V call is TRBV18, the J call TRBJ1-6, with 9 positions matching TRBD1. CDR1 and CDR2 from the germline V gene are KGHSH and LQKENI. Losses at the gene ends were 4 bases for V and 8 bases for J; bases not matched to a gene: 6. The CDR3 length is 15 residues. The CDR3 here is CASSLGQGGDSPLHF. CDR3 nucleotide sequence: TGTGCCAGCTCACTGGGACAGGGAGGGGATTCACCCCTCCACTTT.

This clone was recorded once. The chain has TRBV5-6 and TRBJ1-1; possible D gene TRBD1, 6 bases. Germline V gives CDR1 SGHDT, CDR2 YYEEEE. The V gene lost 4 bases and the J gene lost 8 bases, with 27 bases spanning the gap. The CDR3 spans 17 residues. The CDR3 reads CASSPMGGAFPNPEAFF. In DNA form, the CDR3 reads TGTGCCAGCAGCCCGATGGGGGGGGCTTTCCCCAACCCCGAAGCTTTCTTT.

This rearrangement joins TRBV19 to TRBJ1-3; 7 bases fit TRBD1. This CDR3 has 19 residues. Per germline, CDR1 LNHDA and CDR2 SQIVND (reference sequence). With 7 bases clipped from V and 0 bases from J, the junction kept 18 bases outside the gene matches. This CDR3 is CASTRIPRDSSYSGNTIYF. CDR3 DNA sequence: TGTGCCAGTACCCGGATCCCCCGGGACAGTTCATACTCTGGAAACACCATATATTTT.

The rearrangement uses TRBV9 and TRBJ1-1; a possible D gene is TRBD1 (5 bases). From germline, CDR1 is SGDLS and CDR2 YYNGEE. The CDR3 is 14 residues long. Deletions cut 0 bases from V and 4 bases from J, with 10 bases between. The CDR3 protein is CASSVDQGVTEAFF. In DNA, the CDR3 is TGTGCCAGCAGCGTAGATCAGGGTGTCACTGAAGCTTTCTTT.

J is TRBJ2-5 and V is TRBV12-5; D possibly matches TRBD1 or TRBD2 (5 bases each). V lost 2 bases and J 4 bases, leaving 17 bases between the germline ends. Per germline, CDR1 LGHNT and CDR2 FRNRAP. CDR3 length equals 16 residues. The CDR3 region has the DNA TGTGCTAGTGGTTTGAGGATCGGGGACGTGGGAGAGACCCAGTACTTC. The encoded protein is CASGLRIGDVGETQYF.

To note about this clone: At one boundary the junction diverges from the germline segment, which might be a read error. The rearrangement uses TRBV9 and TRBJ2-1, with D possibly TRBD1 on 5 matching bases. CDR1 and CDR2 from the germline V gene are SGDLS and YYNGEE. The CDR3 has 11 amino acids. The CDR3 protein is CASSADNEQFF. As DNA, the CDR3 is TGTGCCAGCAGCGCGGACAATGAACAGTTCTTC.

The gene calls are TRBV9 and TRBJ2-2; D gene ambiguous. CDR1 is SGDLS, CDR2 YYNGEE, per germline. This CDR3 contains 15 residues. V was clipped by 2 bases and J by 3 bases, with 11 bases between them. As DNA, the CDR3 is TGTGCCAGCAGCGTTCGAGGTGCAGACACCGGGGAGCTGTTTTTT. The encoded protein is CASSVRGADTGELFF.

The rearrangement joins TRBV5-4 to TRBJ1-1; D is undetermined. CDR3 length equals 16 residues. The V and J ends lost 0 bases and 3 bases respectively, with 15 bases between them. Looked up from germline, CDR1 is SGHNT and CDR2 is YYREEE (reference sequence). This chain's CDR3 is CASSLGMFGRDTEAFF. In DNA, the CDR3 is TGTGCCAGCAGCTTGGGGATGTTTGGTCGAGACACTGAAGCTTTCTTT.

The genes are TRBV5-1 and TRBJ1-2; 8 bases map to TRBD1. This CDR3 region has 15 residues. Germline CDR1 and CDR2: SGHRS and YFSETQ. V was clipped by 2 bases and J by 6 bases; unmatched bases: 9. In DNA, the CDR3 is TGCGCCAGCAGCTTTCTCAACAGGGGGGAGGATGGCTACACCTTC. Its protein product is CASSFLNRGEDGYTF.

This chain joins TRBV6-5 and TRBJ1-6; the D gene is possibly TRBD1 (5 bases). CDR1 MNHEY and CDR2 SVGAGI come from the germline V gene. Trimming left V 4 bases short and J 16 bases short, with 17 bases between. CDR3 size: 13 residues. The CDR3 DNA reads TGTGCCAGCAGTTCCCGCCGTGGGGACGGTCTCCACTTT. Amino acid sequence: CASSSRRGDGLHF.

This clone was detected a few times. The rearrangement uses TRBV19 and TRBJ1-3; no clear D. The CDR3 loop spans 15 amino acids. Germline V lookup: CDR1 LNHDA, CDR2 SQIVND (reference sequence). V lost 5 bases and J 1 base, leaving 12 bases between the germline ends. This CDR3 is CASSSGYLSGNTIYF. The CDR3 coding sequence is TGTGCCAGTAGTTCGGGATATTTATCTGGAAACACCATATATTTT.

This chain connects TRBV6-5 to TRBJ2-6; D is uncertain. Germline V gives CDR1 MNHEY, CDR2 SVGAGI. V dropped 3 bases and J dropped 1 base, with 10 bases sitting between them. The CDR3 is 16 residues long. The DNA of the CDR3 is TGTGCCAGCAGTTATCGAGCGTGGTCTGGGGCCAACGTCCTGACTTTC. Translated, it gives CASSYRAWSGANVLTF.

V gene TRBV5-1 combines with J gene TRBJ2-5; 8 positions agree with TRBD2. The CDR3 is made up of 17 amino acids. The germline V gene encodes CDR1 SGHRS and CDR2 YFSETQ. With V trimmed by 1 base and J by 0 bases, 8 bases remained unmatched. CDR3 DNA: TGCGCCAGCAGCTTGCAGCGGGGGAGTCTTTACCAAGAGACCCAGTACTTC. It encodes CASSLQRGSLYQETQYF.

The chain links TRBV30 to TRBJ2-2, with 8 nucleotides matching TRBD1. The CDR3 totals 13 residues. Looked up from germline, CDR1 is GTSNPN and CDR2 is SVGIG (reference sequence). Germline trimming cut 7 bases from V and 4 bases from J; bases unmatched to any gene: 5. The CDR3 is CASTGDGTGELFF. CDR3 nucleotide sequence: TGTGCCTCGACAGGGGACGGCACCGGGGAGCTGTTTTTT.

This chain links TRBV11-2 with TRBJ2-2, with 8 bases matching TRBD1. The CDR3 runs to 16 residues. J gave up 3 bases and V 1 base, and 4 bases lay outside the gene matches. Germline CDR1 reads SGHAT; CDR2 reads FQNNGV. CDR3 in amino acids: CASSLAGRGHTGELFF. CDR3 nucleotides: TGTGCCAGCAGCTTAGCTGGCAGGGGGCACACCGGGGAGCTGTTTTTT. The whole variable domain, remainder taken from reference TRBV11-2 and TRBJ2-2, is EAGVAQSPRYKIIEKRQSVAFWCNPISGHATLYWYQQILGQGPKLLIQFQNNGVVDDSQLPKDRFSAERLKGVDSTLKIQPAKLEDSAVYLCASSLAGRGHTGELFFGEGSRLTVL.

The chain uses TRBV27 and TRBJ2-5, with D uncertain. The ends were cut back, 1 base at V and 5 bases at J, with 8 bases in the middle. Germline values: CDR1 MNHEY, CDR2 SMNVEV (reference sequence). CDR3 length: 13 residues. CDR3: CASSLFIGETQYF. The CDR3, as DNA: TGTGCCAGCAGTTTATTTATAGGCGAGACCCAGTACTTC.

In regard to this clone: At one end, the junction sequence differs from germline, possibly due to a read error. The chain recombines TRBV9 with TRBJ2-3; 7 bases are shared with TRBD2. This CDR3 spans 16 amino acids. Germline lookup yields CDR1 SGDLS and CDR2 YYNGEE. The CDR3 sequence is CTSSFRGGASTDTQYF. The CDR3 DNA reads TGTACCAGCAGCTTCCGCGGGGGAGCTAGCACAGATACGCAGTATTTT.

The rearrangement joins TRBV6-5 to TRBJ1-6; a weak D match, TRBD1 (6 bases). Germline-derived CDR1 and CDR2 are MNHEY and SVGAGI. The CDR3 length is 13 residues. V lost 0 bases and J lost 12, with 9 bases in between. CDR3 sequence (DNA): TGTGCCAGCAGTTACTCGCAGGGGTTACCCCTCCACTTT. Translating it yields CASSYSQGLPLHF.

This clone occurred a few times. J is TRBJ2-1 and V is TRBV7-8; 7 nucleotides align to TRBD2. Trimming removed 4 bases from V and 0 bases from J; junction bases left unmatched: 3. CDR3 length: 15 amino acids. Germline V gives CDR1 SGHVS, CDR2 FQNEAQ. The CDR3 protein is CASSSKRGSYNEQFF. The CDR3 region has the DNA TGTGCCAGCAGCTCGAAGCGGGGCTCCTACAATGAGCAGTTCTTC. The entire variable domain, with the rest obtained from reference TRBV7-8 and TRBJ2-1, is as follows: GAGVSQSPRYKVAKRGQDVALRCDPISGHVSLFWYQQALGQGPEFLTYFQNEAQLDKSGLPSDRFFAERPEGSVSTLKIQRTQQEDSAVYLCASSSKRGSYNEQFFGPGTRLTVL.